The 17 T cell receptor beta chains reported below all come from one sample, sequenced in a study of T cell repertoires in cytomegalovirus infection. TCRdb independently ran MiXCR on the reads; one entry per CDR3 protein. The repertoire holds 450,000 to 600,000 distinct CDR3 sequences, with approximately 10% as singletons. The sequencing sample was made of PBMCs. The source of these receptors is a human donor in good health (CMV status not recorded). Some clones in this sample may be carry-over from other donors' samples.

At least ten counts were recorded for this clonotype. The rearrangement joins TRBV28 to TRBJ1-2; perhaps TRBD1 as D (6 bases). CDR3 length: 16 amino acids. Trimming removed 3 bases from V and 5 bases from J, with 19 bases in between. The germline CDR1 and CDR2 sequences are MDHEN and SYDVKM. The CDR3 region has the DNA TGTGCCAGCAGTTTGTTCGGGCAGGGACAATCATATGGCTACACCTTC. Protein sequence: CASSLFGQGQSYGYTF.

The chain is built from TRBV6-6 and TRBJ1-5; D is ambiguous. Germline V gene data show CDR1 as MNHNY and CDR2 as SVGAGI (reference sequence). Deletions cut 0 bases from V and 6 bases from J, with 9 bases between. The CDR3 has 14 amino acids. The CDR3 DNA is TGTGCCAGCAGTTACTCCGGGTCGGCTCAGCCCCAGCATTTT. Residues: CASSYSGSAQPQHF.

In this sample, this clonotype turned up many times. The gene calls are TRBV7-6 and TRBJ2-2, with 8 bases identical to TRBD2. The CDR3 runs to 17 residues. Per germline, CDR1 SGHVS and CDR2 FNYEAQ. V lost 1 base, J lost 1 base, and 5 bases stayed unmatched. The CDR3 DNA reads TGTGCCAGCAGCTTAGGAGGTGCGGGAGGGAACACCGGGGAGCTGTTTTTT. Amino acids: CASSLGGAGGNTGELFF.

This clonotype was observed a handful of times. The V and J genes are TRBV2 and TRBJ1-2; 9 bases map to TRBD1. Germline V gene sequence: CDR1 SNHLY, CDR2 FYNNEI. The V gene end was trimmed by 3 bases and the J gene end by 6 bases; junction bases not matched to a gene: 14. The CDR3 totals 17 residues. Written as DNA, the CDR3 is TGTGCCAGCAGTGACCCTCCTGGGACAGGGTTTTGGGATGGCTACACCTTC. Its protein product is CASSDPPGTGFWDGYTF.

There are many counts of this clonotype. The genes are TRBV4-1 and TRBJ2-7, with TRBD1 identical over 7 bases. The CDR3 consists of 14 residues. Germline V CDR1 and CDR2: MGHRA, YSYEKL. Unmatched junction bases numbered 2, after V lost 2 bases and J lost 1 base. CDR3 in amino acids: CASSQLGQSYEQYF. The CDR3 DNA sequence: TGCGCCAGCAGCCAATTGGGACAGTCCTACGAGCAGTACTTC.

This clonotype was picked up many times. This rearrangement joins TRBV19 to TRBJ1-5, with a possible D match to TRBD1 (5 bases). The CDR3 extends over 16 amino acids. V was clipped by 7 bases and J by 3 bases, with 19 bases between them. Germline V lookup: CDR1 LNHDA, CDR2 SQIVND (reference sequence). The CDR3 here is CASNPYGRGLNQPQHF. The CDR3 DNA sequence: TGTGCCAGTAACCCCTACGGCCGGGGACTCAATCAGCCCCAGCATTTT.

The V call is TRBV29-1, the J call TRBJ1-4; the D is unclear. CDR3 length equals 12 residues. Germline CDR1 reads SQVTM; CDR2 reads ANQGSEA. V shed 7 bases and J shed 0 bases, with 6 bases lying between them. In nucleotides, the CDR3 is TGCAGCGCTTCAGCAACTAATGAAAAACTGTTTTTT. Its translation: CSASATNEKLFF.

DNA of the CDR3: TGCGCCAGCAGCCCAGGACTAGCGGGAGTCTACACAGATACGCAGTATTTT. Its translation is CASSPGLAGVYTDTQYF. V gene TRBV5-1 combines with J gene TRBJ2-3; TRBD2 matches 13 bases. J was trimmed by 2 bases and V by 4 bases; bases with no gene match: 7. The germline gives CDR1 SGHRS, CDR2 YFSETQ. This CDR3 has 17 amino acids.

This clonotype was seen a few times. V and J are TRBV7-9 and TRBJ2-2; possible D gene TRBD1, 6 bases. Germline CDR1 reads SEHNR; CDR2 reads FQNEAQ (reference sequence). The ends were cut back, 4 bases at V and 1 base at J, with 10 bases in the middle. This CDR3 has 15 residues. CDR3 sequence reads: CASSSGTMNTGELFF. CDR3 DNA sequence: TGTGCCAGCAGCTCAGGGACAATGAACACCGGGGAGCTGTTTTTT.

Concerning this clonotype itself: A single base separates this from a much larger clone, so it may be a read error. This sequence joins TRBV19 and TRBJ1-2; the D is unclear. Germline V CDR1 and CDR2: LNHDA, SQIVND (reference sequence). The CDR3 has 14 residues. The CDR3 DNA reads TGTGCCAGTAGCGTTCCCGTCGCGTTTTATGGCTACAACTTC. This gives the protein CASSVPVAFYGYNF.

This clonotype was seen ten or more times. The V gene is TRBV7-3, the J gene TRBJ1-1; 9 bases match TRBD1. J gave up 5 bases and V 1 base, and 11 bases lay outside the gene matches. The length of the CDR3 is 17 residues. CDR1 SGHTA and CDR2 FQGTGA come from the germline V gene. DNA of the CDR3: TGTGCCAGCAGCTTAAGGGGACAGGGCGTGGGGGGTACTGAAGCTTTCTTT. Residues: CASSLRGQGVGGTEAFF.

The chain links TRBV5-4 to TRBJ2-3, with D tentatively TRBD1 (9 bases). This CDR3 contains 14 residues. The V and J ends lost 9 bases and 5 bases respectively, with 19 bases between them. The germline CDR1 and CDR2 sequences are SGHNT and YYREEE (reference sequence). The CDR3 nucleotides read TGTGCCACCAGGGACAGGGCGGGAGGAGATACGCAGTATTTT. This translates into CATRDRAGGDTQYF.

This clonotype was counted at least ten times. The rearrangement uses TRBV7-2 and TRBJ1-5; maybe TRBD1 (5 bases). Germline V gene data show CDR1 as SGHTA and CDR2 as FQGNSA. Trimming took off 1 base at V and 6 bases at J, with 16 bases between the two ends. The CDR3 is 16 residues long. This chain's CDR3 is CASSLGPPGQGQPQHF. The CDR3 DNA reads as TGTGCCAGCAGCTTAGGTCCCCCCGGGCAGGGTCAGCCCCAGCATTTT.

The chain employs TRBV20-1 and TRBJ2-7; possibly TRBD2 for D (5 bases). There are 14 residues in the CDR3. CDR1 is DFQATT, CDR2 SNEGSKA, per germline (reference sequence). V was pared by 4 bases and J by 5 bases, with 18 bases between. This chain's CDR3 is CSATNLGILNEQYF. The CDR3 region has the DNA TGCAGTGCTACCAACCTCGGGATTCTTAACGAGCAGTACTTC.

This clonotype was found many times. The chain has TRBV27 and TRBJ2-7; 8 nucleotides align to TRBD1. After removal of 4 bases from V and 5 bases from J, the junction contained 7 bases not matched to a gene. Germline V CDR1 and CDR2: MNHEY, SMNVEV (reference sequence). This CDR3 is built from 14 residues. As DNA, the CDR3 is TGTGCCAGCAGTTCAGGGGGCGATTGGGACGAGCAGTACTTC. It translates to CASSSGGDWDEQYF.

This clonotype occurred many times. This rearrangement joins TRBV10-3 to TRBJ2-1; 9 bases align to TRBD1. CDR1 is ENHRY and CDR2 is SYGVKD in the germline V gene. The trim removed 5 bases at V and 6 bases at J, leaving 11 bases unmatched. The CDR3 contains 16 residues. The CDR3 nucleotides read TGTGCCATCAGTACTCCGCGGGGACAGGGACGCAATGAGCAGTTCTTC. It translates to CAISTPRGQGRNEQFF.

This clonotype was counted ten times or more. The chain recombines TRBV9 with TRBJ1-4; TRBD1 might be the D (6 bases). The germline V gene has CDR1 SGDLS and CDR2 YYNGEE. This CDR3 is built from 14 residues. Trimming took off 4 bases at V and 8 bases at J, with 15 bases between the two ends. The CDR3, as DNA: TGTGCCAGCAGCCCAGAGGCAGGGGACGAAAAACTGTTTTTT. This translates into CASSPEAGDEKLFF.